Below are 8 T cell receptor beta chains sequenced from a single sample in a study of PD-1 blockade in classical Hodgkin lymphoma. In every patient, relapse followed autologous stem cell transplantation, while exposure to brentuximab vedotin differed. Data came from immunoSEQ multiplex PCR; TCRdb stores just in-frame clones and leaves some out. The repertoire holds more than 25,000 clones, with 60% to 80% as singletons. This material consisted of peripheral blood mononuclear cells (PBMCs), taken before the second cycle of nivolumab. These receptors were collected from a human donor with classical Hodgkin lymphoma.

This clone came up once. This sequence joins TRBV4-1 and TRBJ1-6; no reliable D call. V gave up 0 bases and J gave up 4 bases, with 7 bases separating them. The germline CDR1 and CDR2 sequences are MGHRA and YSYEKL. The CDR3 is 15 amino acids. The CDR3 sequence is CASSQEGKYNSPLHF. The CDR3 DNA follows: TGCGCCAGCAGCCAAGAGGGGAAGTATAATTCACCCCTCCACTTT.

The V and J genes are TRBV2 and TRBJ2-7; tentatively, D is TRBD1 (5 bases). CDR1 is SNHLY, CDR2 FYNNEI, per germline. Trimming pared 4 bases from V and 2 bases from J, leaving 12 bases between. This CDR3 is 14 amino acids long. Here the CDR3 reads CASSGPDSTYEQYF. CDR3 DNA sequence: TGTGCCAGCAGTGGTCCAGACAGTACCTACGAGCAGTACTTC.

This clone was recorded once. The rearrangement joins TRBV28 to TRBJ1-4; a weak D match, TRBD1 (5 bases). This CDR3 is built from 15 residues. V lost 5 bases, J lost 0 bases, and 10 bases lay in between. Germline V gives CDR1 MDHEN, CDR2 SYDVKM. CDR3: CASSPLGPTNEKLFF. The CDR3 DNA reads as TGTGCCAGCAGTCCCCTGGGGCCAACTAATGAAAAACTGTTTTTT.

This clone was seen just once. This rearrangement joins TRBV2 to TRBJ1-2; 9 bases are a match to TRBD1. The germline V gene encodes CDR1 SNHLY and CDR2 FYNNEI. V was clipped by 6 bases and J by 0 bases; unmatched bases: 2. CDR3 length: 14 residues. The CDR3 sequence: CASSRTGANYGYTF. The CDR3 DNA reads as TGTGCCAGCAGCAGGACAGGGGCTAACTATGGCTACACCTTC. The full variable domain, its missing parts supplied by reference TRBV2 and TRBJ1-2, is EPEVTQTPSHQVTQMGQEVILRCVPISNHLYFYWYRQILGQKVEFLVSFYNNEISEKSEIFDDQFSVERPDGSNFTLKIRSTKLEDSAMYFCASSRTGANYGYTFGSGTRLTVV.

The gene calls are TRBV20-1 and TRBJ1-1; D unclear. From germline, CDR1 is DFQATT and CDR2 SNEGSKA (reference sequence). V was pared by 5 bases and J by 6 bases, with 4 bases between. This CDR3 has 9 residues. The CDR3 sequence is CSAPAEAFF. DNA for the CDR3: TGCAGTGCTCCAGCTGAAGCTTTCTTT.

The J gene is TRBJ1-5, the V gene TRBV18; 7 positions match TRBD1. The CDR3 contains 14 residues. After removal of 5 bases from V and 3 bases from J, the junction contained 4 bases not matched to a gene. Germline V lookup: CDR1 KGHSH, CDR2 LQKENI. The CDR3 sequence is CASSEQGNNQPQHF. For the CDR3, the DNA is TGTGCCAGCTCAGAACAGGGGAACAATCAGCCCCAGCATTTT.

The chain joins TRBV7-2 to TRBJ2-3; tentatively, D is TRBD1 (6 bases). Germline values: CDR1 SGHTA, CDR2 FQGNSA. This CDR3 has 16 residues. The V gene lost 1 base and the J gene lost 2 bases, with 13 bases spanning the gap. DNA of the CDR3: TGTGCCAGCAGCTTAGGACCACGGACAGCCACAGATACGCAGTATTTT. It specifies CASSLGPRTATDTQYF. Together with reference TRBV7-2 and TRBJ2-3, the CDR3 gives the full variable domain: GAGVSQSPSNKVTEKGKDVELRCDPISGHTALYWYRQSLGQGLEFLIYFQGNSAPDKSGLPSDRFSAERTGGSVSTLTIQRTQQEDSAVYLCASSLGPRTATDTQYFGPGTRLTVL.

The chain carries TRBV30 and TRBJ1-4; TRBD1 matches at 9 bases. In germline, CDR1 is GTSNPN, CDR2 SVGIG (reference sequence). The junction had 1 base not matched to a gene; V was cut back by 8 bases and J by 0 bases. The length of the CDR3 is 13 residues. CDR3 region: CAGDRATNEKLFF. The DNA of the CDR3 is TGTGCCGGGGACAGGGCAACTAATGAAAAACTGTTTTTT. The full variable domain, rest sourced from reference TRBV30 and TRBJ1-4, is SQTIHQWPATLVQPVGSPLSLECTVEGTSNPNLYWYRQAAGRGLQLLFYSVGIGQISSEVPQNLSASRPQDRQFILSSKKLLLSDSGFYLCAGDRATNEKLFFGSGTQLSVL.